This is a list of T cell receptor beta chains from one sample in a study of human T cells and chemical hapten exposure. TCRdb reprocessed the RACE reads with MiXCR, giving one entry per CDR3 protein. The sample has just over 80,000 distinct CDR3 sequences, approximately 12% seen once. Sequenced here: whole blood, sampled in connection with sensitization to the hapten diphenylcyclopropenone (DPC). Receptor source: a woman aged 45 to 65 with alopecia areata. Some clones in this sample may be carry-over from other donors' samples. The CDR3 runs from the conserved cysteine through the conserved F or W. A D gene is named only where the DNA matches it firmly. Clone size is shown for a subset of rows, as once, few, many or a class of expanded clone.

V gene	clone size	D gene	J gene	CDR3 protein	CDR3 DNA
TRBV28	few	TRBD1	TRBJ1-1	CASSTGATEAFF	TGTGCCAGCAGTACAGGGGCCACTGAAGCTTTCTTT
TRBV18	many	.	TRBJ1-5	CASSPATNLYQPQHF	TGTGCCAGCTCACCAGCTACGAATCTCTATCAGCCCCAGCATTTT
TRBV3-1	many	.	TRBJ2-5	CASRGIQETQYF	TGTGCCAGCCGTGGGATACAAGAGACCCAGTACTTC
TRBV7-2	.	TRBD1	TRBJ2-5	CASSLRQGREETQYF	TGTGCCAGCAGCCTTAGACAGGGGCGGGAAGAGACCCAGTACTTC
TRBV29-1	.	TRBD2	TRBJ2-7	CSVGLAGAYEQYF	TGCAGCGTCGGACTAGCGGGAGCCTACGAGCAGTACTTC
TRBV19	few	.	TRBJ2-3	CASSIAGSRVDTQYF	TGTGCCAGTAGTATAGCAGGCTCACGGGTGGATACGCAGTATTTT
TRBV15	many	TRBD1	TRBJ1-5	CATNATGLPSQPQHF	TGTGCCACCAACGCGACAGGGCTTCCCAGTCAGCCCCAGCATTTT
TRBV18	.	.	TRBJ2-7	CASSLSGGEEYF	TGTGCCAGCTCACTTTCAGGCGGGGAGGAGTACTTC
TRBV6-5	.	.	TRBJ2-1	CASSRQPSQLYNEQFF	TGTGCCAGCAGTCGACAACCTAGCCAACTTTACAATGAGCAGTTCTTC
TRBV25-1	many	.	TRBJ1-6	CASSEYLGANSPLHF	TGTGCCAGCAGTGAATATTTAGGGGCGAATTCACCCCTCCACTTT
TRBV7-2	few	.	TRBJ1-5	CASSRIAGSNQPQHF	TGTGCCAGCAGCCGAATCGCAGGGAGCAATCAGCCCCAGCATTTT
TRBV29-1	.	.	TRBJ2-3	CSVALLSIDTQYF	TGCAGCGTTGCGCTGCTGTCGATAGATACGCAGTATTTT
TRBV18	many	TRBD1	TRBJ2-7	CASSPDRDGQYF	TGTGCCAGCTCACCGGACAGGGACGGGCAGTACTTC
TRBV7-2	.	.	TRBJ2-1	CASSPGGGVKNEQFF	TGTGCCAGCAGCCCCGGCGGAGGGGTGAAGAATGAGCAGTTCTTC
TRBV28	many	.	TRBJ2-7	CASSLNPQGHYEQYF	TGTGCCAGCAGTTTAAATCCCCAGGGGCACTACGAGCAGTACTTC
TRBV5-1	many	.	TRBJ2-5	CASSFSSQETQYF	TGCGCCAGCAGCTTTAGCAGCCAAGAGACCCAGTACTTC
TRBV20-1	many	.	TRBJ2-7	CSASQPSLYF	TGCAGTGCTAGTCAGCCTAGCCTGTACTTC
TRBV20-1	.	TRBD2	TRBJ2-1	CSATRGGGYNEQFF	TGCAGTGCGACGAGGGGCGGGGGATACAATGAGCAGTTCTTC
TRBV30	few	.	TRBJ2-2	CAWSRTAVNTGELFF	TGTGCCTGGAGTCGGACGGCAGTGAACACCGGGGAGCTGTTTTTT
TRBV9	few	.	TRBJ1-4	CASSVGISTNEKLFF	TGTGCCAGCAGCGTAGGGATCTCAACTAATGAAAAACTGTTTTTT
TRBV18	many	TRBD1	TRBJ2-1	CASSPPDRVNEQFF	TGTGCCAGCTCACCACCGGACAGGGTAAATGAGCAGTTCTTC
TRBV28	.	TRBD1	TRBJ1-2	CASSSPSPGTDTYGYTF	TGTGCCAGCAGTTCCCCGTCCCCCGGGACAGACACCTATGGCTACACCTTC
TRBV7-9	.	.	TRBJ1-6	CASSFGSGFYNSPLHF	TGTGCCAGCAGCTTCGGGTCAGGGTTTTATAATTCACCCCTCCACTTT
TRBV7-2	.	.	TRBJ2-7	CASQKGTTSYEQYF	TGTGCCAGCCAAAAGGGGACCACCTCCTACGAGCAGTACTTC
TRBV7-2	few	TRBD2	TRBJ2-3	CASSRTGTSRNTQYF	TGTGCCAGCAGCCGGACCGGGACTAGCCGAAATACGCAGTATTTT
TRBV7-9	many	TRBD1	TRBJ2-2	CASSDGQGANGELFF	TGTGCCAGCAGCGACGGACAGGGGGCAAACGGGGAGCTGTTTTTT
TRBV7-2	.	.	TRBJ2-5	CASSVAYGETQYF	TGTGCCAGCAGCGTCGCTTACGGGGAGACCCAGTACTTC
TRBV7-2	.	TRBD2	TRBJ2-3	CASSRTTGLAGNTDTQYF	TGTGCCAGCAGCCGGACGACGGGACTAGCGGGGAACACAGATACGCAGTATTTT
TRBV19	many	.	TRBJ2-3	CASSMEDSGDTQYF	TGTGCCAGTAGTATGGAGGACAGCGGAGATACGCAGTATTTT
TRBV20-1	.	.	TRBJ1-5	CSARTDSNQPQHF	TGCAGTGCTAGAACGGATAGCAATCAGCCCCAGCATTTT
TRBV7-2	many	.	TRBJ1-5	CASSLGSGNHQPQHF	TGTGCCAGCAGCTTAGGGTCAGGTAACCATCAGCCCCAGCATTTT
TRBV24-1	few	.	TRBJ2-1	CATSVTASGEQFF	TGTGCCACCAGTGTCACCGCTTCGGGTGAGCAGTTCTTC
TRBV18	.	TRBD1	TRBJ2-3	CASSPLPRGPDTQYF	TGTGCCAGCTCACCATTACCAAGGGGGCCAGATACGCAGTATTTT
TRBV18	many	TRBD1	TRBJ1-3	CASSPSPGQGFGNTIYF	TGTGCCAGCTCACCCTCCCCGGGACAGGGATTCGGAAACACCATATATTTT
TRBV18	few	.	TRBJ2-3	CASSLGGARTDTQYF	TGTGCCAGCTCACTCGGCGGGGCCCGCACAGATACGCAGTATTTT
TRBV28	.	TRBD1	TRBJ1-6	CASSLPGQRHSPLHF	TGTGCCAGCAGTCTTCCGGGACAGCGTCATTCACCCCTCCACTTT
TRBV6-1	few	TRBD1	TRBJ1-5	CASIRQGNQPQHF	TGTGCCAGCATTCGACAGGGGAATCAGCCCCAGCATTTT
TRBV5-5	many	TRBD1	TRBJ1-2	CASSLGTGVNYGYTF	TGTGCCAGCAGCTTAGGGACAGGAGTTAACTATGGCTACACCTTC
TRBV12-3/TRBV12-4	many	.	TRBJ1-4	CASSLIPDEKLFF	TGTGCCAGCAGTTTAATCCCGGATGAAAAACTGTTTTTT
TRBV7-9	.	TRBD1	TRBJ2-3	CASSSRTGTIDTQYF	TGTGCCAGCAGCTCGAGGACAGGGACGATAGATACGCAGTATTTT
TRBV5-1	.	.	TRBJ2-2	CASSLGVITGELFF	TGCGCCAGCAGCTTAGGGGTGATAACCGGGGAGCTGTTTTTT
TRBV28	many	.	TRBJ2-7	CASSLLHAEQYF	TGTGCCAGCAGTTTGCTTCATGCCGAGCAGTACTTC
TRBV18	many	.	TRBJ1-5	CASSSLQGSGGNQPQHF	TGTGCCAGCTCAAGTCTTCAGGGGAGCGGAGGCAATCAGCCCCAGCATTTT
TRBV2	.	TRBD2	TRBJ2-1	CASGAGGSSYNEQFF	TGTGCCAGCGGTGCGGGAGGGTCCTCCTACAATGAGCAGTTCTTC
TRBV24-1	few	TRBD1	TRBJ2-7	CATSDPGQAYEQYF	TGTGCCACCAGTGATCCGGGACAGGCCTACGAGCAGTACTTC
TRBV20-1	.	TRBD1	TRBJ2-5	CSAEAGTGRRETQYF	TGCAGTGCAGAGGCCGGGACAGGCAGACGAGAGACCCAGTACTTC
TRBV7-9	.	TRBD1	TRBJ2-3	CASSLGQGATDTQYF	TGTGCCAGCAGCTTAGGACAGGGGGCTACAGATACGCAGTATTTT
TRBV27	few	.	TRBJ1-5	CASGWVSNQPQHF	TGTGCCAGCGGTTGGGTTAGCAATCAGCCCCAGCATTTT
TRBV3-1	many	.	TRBJ2-1	CASSQDRGKGYNEQFF	TGTGCCAGCAGCCAAGATCGGGGCAAGGGATACAATGAGCAGTTCTTC